This TCR beta chain was found in a study of T cell responses to AZD1222 COVID-19 vaccine (dated by TCRdb to about 2021). For context, the study as a whole: AZD1222 recipients with second doses at about 4 weeks or about 12 weeks were pooled, because spike-specific TCR depth and breadth did not differ between schedules. A total of just over 230 trial participants underwent TCR sequencing, of whom about 210 had received two doses of AZD1222 and approximately 26 had received two doses of the MenACWY control vaccine. Trial participants were enrolled into age subgroups of 18-55, 56-69 and 70-plus years, which contained about 150, 28 and 57 TCR-sequenced participants, respectively.

The CDR3 regions of human TCRbeta chains were analyzed by immunosequencing. In the original analysis: TCRs in the repertoires were compared against a reference library of SARS-CoV-2-specific TCRs that had been generated with the MIRA antigen-specificity platform. Breadth meant the fraction of unique TCRs that were SARS-CoV-2-associated, whereas depth meant the fraction of total T cells that were SARS-CoV-2-associated. Each spike-specific TCR was assigned to its reactive spike region and to a CD4 or CD8 class using the MIRA data. Log10-transformed breadth and depth values were compared by one-way ANOVA with Sidak's multiple comparisons tests. TCRdb limited this immuneACCESS table to in-frame rearrangements with V and J called. A share of clones is missing; checked studies link under half to unresolved V genes, and the rest is unexplained. D and trimming come from the DNA, and the V and J calls and clone size come from that table. For this sample there are some 92,000 clones; over 80% appear just once. The top ten clones comprise under 10% of the sample.

The time point tag for this specimen amounts to: baseline before first vaccination. The vaccinee samples were drawn from two UK trials, COV001 and COV002, one of which was a single-blind randomized controlled phase 2/3 trial testing AZD1222 (ChAdOx1 nCoV-19) in healthy adults. Trial participant PBMC samples were collected at day 0 and day 28 after the second dose for TCRbeta chain sequencing. V lost 8 bases and J lost 1 base; the stretch between them is 26 bases long. CDR1 MDHEN and CDR2 SYDVKM are derived from the germline V gene. Counted from cysteine to phenylalanine, this CDR3 has 18 amino acids. The kept DNA is CDR3 alone, 54 bases in frame from the first base. The study at large found these results: Most participants were white British and females outnumbered males, and the authors suggested that clonal diversity may have been underestimated. After two AZD1222 doses, spike-specific TCR breadth and depth were significantly higher than at day 0 and than in MenACWY recipients. Reportedly, close to half of the unique spike-specific TCRs recognized epitopes lying outside the regions that are mutated in the B.1.351 and B.1.1.7 variants. CD4 TCRs associated with the vaccine covered the entire spike protein, and the dominant responses were in regions 160-218 and 743-854. Conclusions about previously exposed vaccinees were limited because only a handful of AZD1222 recipients were SARS-CoV-2 seropositive at baseline. The 56-69-year group was small, and its depth increase did not reach significance, likely because of low power. Because no day 14 peak-response samples were available, the repertoires could be characterized only after the peak T cell response.

Regarding this clone: It lacks a known antigen. Per-base quality was not reported, and no clone a single base away is much larger than it.

The TCR originated in an adult in good health. The chain is made from TRBV28 and TRBJ1-1, and perhaps TRBD1 as D gene, on 5 matching bases. This specimen was peripheral blood, taken on day 0 of AZD1222 vaccination. The CDR3 region: CASSSPGDWAKKNTEAFF. Here is the DNA: TGTGCCAGCTCCTCTCCGGGGGATTGGGCGAAAAAGAACACTGAAGCTTTCTTT. The full variable domain, with segments outside the CDR3 supplied by the reference TRBV28 and TRBJ1-1 proteins, appears as DVKVTQSSRYLVKRTGEKVFLECVQDMDHENMFWYRQDPGLGLRLIYFSYDVKMKEKGDIPEGYSVSREKKERFSLILESASTNQTSMYLCASSSPGDWAKKNTEAFFGQGTRLTVV.